Listed here are 21 T cell receptor beta chains from one sample, sequenced in a study of response to subunit inactivated influenza vaccine listed by TCRdb under 2018. Preparation of the library involved RT-PCR. Reads for this sample came from an Illumina HiSeq 2500. TCRdb itself trimmed the public reads at Q25 with fastp, ran MiXCR and retained productive beta chains. CDR3 protein sequences are deduplicated, and each keeps its most common genes and DNA. The sample table lists a few hundred thousand distinct CDR3 sequences, just over 20% of them with a count of one. 10% of the sample is held by the ten biggest clonotypes. Sequences were derived from PBMCs from blood, sampled roughly 20 months after vaccination. The receptors were sampled from a man aged 50 to 69 who received an inactivated influenza vaccine. Donor details come from another sample of the same person, matched by shared clones.

The chain uses TRBV4-2 and TRBJ2-6, with D perhaps TRBD1 (6 bases). The ends were cut back, 4 bases at V and 0 bases at J, with 10 bases in the middle. The CDR3 has 16 amino acids. Germline V CDR1 and CDR2: LGHNA, YNFKEQ. CDR3: CASSPSQGSGANVLTF. The CDR3 bases are TGTGCCAGCAGCCCTTCACAGGGCTCTGGGGCCAACGTCCTGACTTTC.

V usage is TRBV4-3 and J usage is TRBJ1-2; 7 bases map to TRBD1. This CDR3 is 17 amino acids long. Looked up from germline, CDR1 is LGHNA and CDR2 is YSLEER. Trimming cost V 0 bases and J 6 bases; bases outside gene matches: 13. Here the CDR3 reads CASSQDPTPTGPHGYTF. DNA for the CDR3: TGCGCCAGCAGCCAAGATCCAACCCCGACAGGGCCCCATGGCTACACCTTC.

This clonotype was recorded a few times. The chain has TRBV4-3 and TRBJ2-5, with 12 positions matching TRBD2. V shed 1 base and J 5 bases; nucleotides not matched to a gene: 8. CDR3 length: 17 residues. Germline CDR1 reads LGHNA; CDR2 reads YSLEER. Here the CDR3 reads CASSQGGLAGGLETQYF. The CDR3 coding sequence is TGCGCCAGCAGCCAAGGAGGGCTAGCGGGGGGGCTTGAGACCCAGTACTTC.

V and J are TRBV12-3 or TRBV12-4 and TRBJ1-6; a weak D match, TRBD1 (6 bases). V was cut by 5 bases and J by 6 bases, with 11 bases left in between. The CDR3 covers 14 residues. DNA for the CDR3: TGTGCCAGCAGTGCGACAGGTCGTAATTCACCCCTCCACTTT. Its protein is CASSATGRNSPLHF.

This clonotype came up a few times. The V and J genes are TRBV5-6 and TRBJ1-1; D is uncertain. CDR1 and CDR2 from the germline V gene are SGHDT and YYEEEE. The CDR3 has 15 amino acids. V dropped 0 bases and J dropped 3 bases, with 12 bases sitting between them. The CDR3 coding sequence is TGTGCCAGCAGCTTGGGACGGGATTTGGACACTGAAGCTTTCTTT. This codes for CASSLGRDLDTEAFF.

This clonotype was detected a few times. The V and J genes are TRBV27 and TRBJ2-2, with 8 bases aligning to TRBD1. Looked up from germline, CDR1 is MNHEY and CDR2 is SMNVEV (reference sequence). CDR3 length: 14 amino acids. The CDR3 coding sequence is TGTGCAAGTTCACAGGGGGTTAACACCGGGGAGCTGTTTTTT. Residues: CASSQGVNTGELFF.

This clonotype was counted a few times. This chain links TRBV20-1 with TRBJ1-2; D gene uncertain. CDR3 length: 15 amino acids. The ends were cut back, 0 bases at V and 3 bases at J, with 14 bases in the middle. Germline lookup yields CDR1 DFQATT and CDR2 SNEGSKA (reference sequence). In DNA, the CDR3 is TGCAGTGCTAGAGATACGGAGGGATCCTACTATGGCTACACCTTC. This codes for CSARDTEGSYYGYTF.

V and J are TRBV27 and TRBJ1-4; 7 bases align to TRBD1. The CDR3 length is 14 residues. The junction had 3 bases not matched to a gene; V was cut back by 8 bases and J by 0 bases. Germline CDR1 is MNHEY and CDR2 is SMNVEV (reference sequence). The CDR3 sequence is CASGGQATNEKLFF. For the CDR3, the DNA is TGTGCCAGCGGTGGACAGGCAACTAATGAAAAACTGTTTTTT.

J is TRBJ1-2 and V is TRBV6-6; no clear D gene. The ends were cut back, 7 bases at V and 5 bases at J, with 11 bases in the middle. CDR3 length: 12 amino acids. Germline CDR1 MNHNY, CDR2 SVGAGI (reference sequence). CDR3 DNA: TGTGCCAGCACCGAAACCGGGTATGGCTACACCTTC. This codes for CASTETGYGYTF.

The rearrangement uses TRBV4-2 and TRBJ2-7, with unresolved D. V was shortened by 1 base and J by 6 bases, with 13 bases between the two germline ends. The CDR3 has 14 amino acids. Germline loops: CDR1 LGHNA, CDR2 YNFKEQ. DNA for the CDR3: TGTGCCAGCAGCCAAGGCTCATGGTCGCTCGAGCAGTACTTC. It codes for CASSQGSWSLEQYF.

The chain has TRBV19 and TRBJ1-1; the D is unclear. CDR3 size: 14 residues. V gave up 3 bases and J gave up 3 bases, with 11 bases separating them. Germline assignment: CDR1 LNHDA and CDR2 SQIVND (reference sequence). The CDR3 DNA reads as TGTGCCAGTAGTATCCGGGCAGGAGACACTGAAGCTTTCTTT. This encodes CASSIRAGDTEAFF.

V gene TRBV7-6 combines with J gene TRBJ2-7; D not certain. Per the germline V gene, CDR1 is SGHVS and CDR2 is FNYEAQ. The V and J ends lost 1 base and 0 bases respectively, with 10 bases between them. The CDR3 has 15 residues. The CDR3 DNA follows: TGTGCCAGCAGCTTAGGGGCAGCACTCTCCTACGAGCAGTACTTC. This codes for CASSLGAALSYEQYF. The complete variable domain, with remaining parts taken from reference TRBV7-6 and TRBJ2-7, reads GAGVSQSPRYKVTKRGQDVALRCDPISGHVSLYWYRQALGQGPEFLTYFNYEAQQDKSGLPNDRFSAERPEGSISTLTIQRTEQRDSAMYRCASSLGAALSYEQYFGPGTRLTVT.

The chain links TRBV18 to TRBJ2-7; D is uncertain. The V gene's germline CDR1 is KGHSH and CDR2 LQKENI. There are 13 residues in the CDR3. V shed 2 bases and J shed 0 bases, with 5 bases lying between them. CDR3 in DNA: TGTGCCAGCTCACCAGCAGACTCCTACGAGCAGTACTTC. It translates to CASSPADSYEQYF.

This clonotype was detected many times. The rearrangement links TRBV6-5 to TRBJ1-1; 9 nucleotides align to TRBD1. J lost 5 bases, V lost 0 bases, and 1 base had no gene match. The CDR3 has 14 amino acids. The germline gives CDR1 MNHEY, CDR2 SVGAGI. CDR3 sequence reads: CASSYSGQGTEAFF. As DNA, the CDR3 is TGTGCCAGCAGTTACTCGGGACAGGGAACTGAAGCTTTCTTT.

The chain uses TRBV20-1 and TRBJ1-5; D gene ambiguous. The CDR3 totals 17 residues. Germline CDR1 is DFQATT and CDR2 is SNEGSKA (reference sequence). The V gene lost 2 bases and the J gene lost 0 bases, with 17 bases spanning the gap. The CDR3 here is CSARTKTRSYSNQPQHF. The CDR3 nucleotides read TGCAGTGCTAGAACAAAAACACGATCCTATAGCAATCAGCCCCAGCATTTT.

This clonotype was seen ten or more times. The gene calls are TRBV28 and TRBJ1-2, with D unresolved. V was pared by 6 bases and J by 7 bases, with 18 bases between. Germline lookup yields CDR1 MDHEN and CDR2 SYDVKM. The CDR3 contains 14 residues. CDR3 sequence reads: CASSLGGMMAGYTF. Written as DNA, the CDR3 is TGTGCCAGCAGCTTAGGCGGCATGATGGCTGGCTACACCTTC.

A word on this clonotype: Given the absence of the conserved phenylalanine or tryptophan at the CDR3 end, a read error is likely. This rearrangement joins TRBV3-1 to TRBJ1-1; D unclear. The germline V gene has CDR1 LGHDT and CDR2 YNNKEL (reference sequence). The CDR3 contains 13 residues. V was clipped by 0 bases and J by 3 bases, with 5 bases between them. The CDR3: CASSQDRDTEAFC. CDR3 coding DNA: TGTGCCAGCAGCCAAGATCGGGACACTGAAGCTTTCTGT.

The chain carries TRBV12-3 or TRBV12-4 and TRBJ2-3; the match to TRBD1 covers 7 bases. CDR3 length: 16 amino acids. V was pared by 5 bases and J by 0 bases, with 8 bases of the junction left unmatched. The CDR3 sequence is CASSPYRGRSTDTQYF. The CDR3 DNA is TGTGCCAGCAGTCCCTACAGGGGCCGGAGCACAGATACGCAGTATTTT.

This clonotype showed up just a few times. J is TRBJ1-5 and V is TRBV28; perhaps TRBD1 as D (5 bases). This CDR3 is built from 15 residues. CDR1 is MDHEN and CDR2 is SYDVKM in the germline V gene. Trimming stripped 7 bases from V and 6 bases from J, with 19 bases between. CDR3 in DNA: TGTGCCAGCACCGGGGGTGGGGCAATTATTCAGCCCCAGCATTTT. Translated: CASTGGGAIIQPQHF.

This clonotype was counted a few times. J is TRBJ1-1 and V is TRBV7-9; D remains ambiguous. Germline V gene lookup returns CDR1 SEHNR and CDR2 FQNEAQ (reference sequence). The ends were cut back, 2 bases at V and 0 bases at J, with 4 bases in the middle. This CDR3 has 13 residues. The CDR3 loop is CASSLFLNTEAFF. Here the CDR3 DNA reads TGTGCCAGCAGCTTATTCCTGAACACTGAAGCTTTCTTT. The entire variable domain, with the rest obtained from reference TRBV7-9 and TRBJ1-1, is as follows: DTGVSQNPRHKITKRGQNVTFRCDPISEHNRLYWYRQTLGQGPEFLTYFQNEAQLEKSRLLSDRFSAERPKGSFSTLEIQRTEQGDSAMYLCASSLFLNTEAFFGQGTRLTVV.

The chain links TRBV7-9 to TRBJ2-5, with no clear D. V lost 2 bases to trimming and J lost 5 bases, with 15 bases between them. The germline V gene has CDR1 SEHNR and CDR2 FQNEAQ (reference sequence). This CDR3 has 15 residues. The CDR3 is CASSLSAQQVETQYF. The CDR3 DNA is TGTGCCAGCAGCTTATCGGCCCAGCAGGTCGAGACCCAGTACTTC.